This T cell receptor beta chain was observed in a study of OX40 agonist ivuxolimab in advanced cancers. The study's findings and limits: The investigators did not determine what antigen specificity the expanded peripheral T cells had. Relative to CD4+, CD8+ T cells held more expanded clones on average.

The trim removed 7 bases at V and 6 bases at J, leaving 10 bases unmatched. Germline CDR1 reads MNHNS; CDR2 reads SASEGT. This CDR3 contains 15 residues. Profiling relied on immunoSEQ multiplex PCR, and the TCRdb table lists in-frame clones only, not all of them. Among around 60,000 clones listed, 85% to 90% were seen once. On this clone: Its target is unknown.

This specimen consisted of CD4+ or CD8+ T cells sorted from blood, obtained in a trial of the OX40 agonist ivuxolimab. The receptor comes from an adult with an advanced solid tumor such as melanoma, head and neck, liver or kidney cancer. The chain uses TRBV6-1 and TRBJ2-2, with TRBD1 matching 8 bases. The CDR3: CASTRGQVRAGELFF. In DNA form, the CDR3 reads TGTGCCAGCACACGGGGACAGGTTAGGGCCGGGGAGCTGTTTTTT.